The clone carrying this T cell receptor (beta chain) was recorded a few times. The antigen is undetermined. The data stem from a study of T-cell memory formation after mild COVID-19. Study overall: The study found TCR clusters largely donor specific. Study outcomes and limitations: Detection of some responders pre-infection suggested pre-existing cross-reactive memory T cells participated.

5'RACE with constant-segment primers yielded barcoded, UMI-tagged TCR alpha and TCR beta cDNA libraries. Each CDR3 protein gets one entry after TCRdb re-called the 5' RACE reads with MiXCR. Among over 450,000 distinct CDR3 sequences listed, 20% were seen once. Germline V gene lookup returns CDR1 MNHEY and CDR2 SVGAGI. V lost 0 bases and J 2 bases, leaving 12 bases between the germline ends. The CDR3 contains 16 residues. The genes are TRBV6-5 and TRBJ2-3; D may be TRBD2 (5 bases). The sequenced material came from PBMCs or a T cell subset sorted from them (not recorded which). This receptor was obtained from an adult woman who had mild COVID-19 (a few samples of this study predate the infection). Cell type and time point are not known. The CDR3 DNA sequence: TGTGCCAGCAGTTACTCGAGGGAGTCCCTCACAGATACGCAGTATTTT. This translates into CASSYSRESLTDTQYF.